The next 27 T cell receptor beta chains were all read from a single sample in a study of neurological immune-mediated disorders. TCRdb reprocessed the 5' RACE reads with MiXCR, giving one entry per CDR3 protein. The sample lists 25,000 to 35,000 distinct CDR3 sequences, over 1.2% occurring once. The sequenced material came from PBMCs. These TCRs come from a woman under 40 with multiple sclerosis.

This clonotype was counted ten times or more. This chain joins TRBV7-8 and TRBJ2-3; the match to TRBD2 covers 8 bases. The ends lost 1 base at V and 5 bases at J; junction bases unmatched: 5. In germline, CDR1 is SGHVS, CDR2 FQNEAQ. The CDR3 is 15 amino acids. CDR3 amino acids: CASSLGGGRRDTQYF. The CDR3 DNA reads as TGTGCCAGCAGCTTAGGCGGGGGGAGAAGAGATACGCAGTATTTT. Using reference TRBV7-8 and TRBJ2-3 for the parts outside the CDR3, the full variable domain is GAGVSQSPRYKVAKRGQDVALRCDPISGHVSLFWYQQALGQGPEFLTYFQNEAQLDKSGLPSDRFFAERPEGSVSTLKIQRTQQEDSAVYLCASSLGGGRRDTQYFGPGTRLTVL.

This clonotype was found many times. This chain joins TRBV6-1 and TRBJ2-1; 7 nucleotides match TRBD2. V shed 7 bases and J 3 bases; nucleotides not matched to a gene: 6. CDR3 length equals 14 residues. Germline CDR1 MNHNS, CDR2 SASEGT. The CDR3 coding sequence is TGTGCCAGCACGGGGACTATTGACTACAATGAGCAGTTCTTC. This encodes CASTGTIDYNEQFF.

This chain uses TRBV29-1 with TRBJ2-5, with D possibly TRBD1 on 5 matching bases. The germline V gene encodes CDR1 SQVTM and CDR2 ANQGSEA. With 8 bases removed from V and 3 bases from J, the gap between germline ends came to 19 bases. The CDR3 runs 14 residues. In DNA, the CDR3 is TGCAGCATCCAATCCCAGGGAATTAAAGAGACCCAGTACTTC. Translating it yields CSIQSQGIKETQYF. Variable domain in full (rest from reference TRBV29-1 and TRBJ2-5): SAVISQKPSRDICQRGTSLTIQCQVDSQVTMMFWYRQQPGQSLTLIATANQGSEATYESGFVIDKFPISRPNLTFSTLTVSNMSPEDSSIYLCSIQSQGIKETQYFGPGTRLLVL.

This clonotype occurred many times. The chain carries TRBV6-6 and TRBJ2-2; TRBD1 matches at 7 bases. CDR1 and CDR2 from the germline V gene are MNHNY and SVGAGI (reference sequence). The CDR3 is made up of 13 amino acids. J gave up 3 bases and V 5 bases, and 0 bases lay outside the gene matches. Written as DNA, the CDR3 is TGTGCCAGCAGTGACAGGGACACCGGGGAGCTGTTTTTT. As protein: CASSDRDTGELFF.

This clonotype has a count of ten or more. V gene TRBV21-1 combines with J gene TRBJ1-2; the D call in the table, TRBD1, was not verified against the DNA. TRBV21-1 is given as a pseudogene. The length of the CDR3 is 13 residues. The DNA of the CDR3 is TGTGCCAGCAGCACCGACAGGCAGAGTGGCTACACCTTC. Translating gives CASSTDRQSGYTF.

This clonotype has a count of ten or more. The V call is TRBV5-1, the J call TRBJ2-7; D tentatively reads TRBD1 or TRBD2 (6 bases each). V shed 7 bases and J shed 5 bases, with 19 bases lying between them. The V gene's germline CDR1 is SGHRS and CDR2 YFSETQ. The CDR3 is 14 residues long. DNA for the CDR3: TGCGCCAGCGCCTGGAGGGGGATAGGCGACGAGCAGTACTTC. The encoded protein is CASAWRGIGDEQYF.

This clonotype was seen ten or more times. In DNA, the CDR3 is TGTGCCAGCACGGAGCGAGGGAAATACACTGAAGCTTTCTTT. Protein: CASTERGKYTEAFF. The chain recombines TRBV6-6 with TRBJ1-1; unclear D gene. Germline V lookup: CDR1 MNHNY, CDR2 SVGAGI (reference sequence). V lost 7 bases and J 3 bases, leaving 15 bases between the germline ends. The CDR3 length is 14 residues.

This clonotype has a handful of counts. This chain uses TRBV4-1 with TRBJ2-5; D tentatively reads TRBD1 or TRBD2 (5 bases each). This CDR3 spans 15 amino acids. CDR1 is MGHRA and CDR2 is YSYEKL in the germline V gene. With 0 bases removed from V and 2 bases from J, the gap between germline ends came to 10 bases. Written as DNA, the CDR3 is TGCGCCAGCAGCCAAGATGGGGGACCTCAAGAGACCCAGTACTTC. Amino acid sequence: CASSQDGGPQETQYF.

This clonotype was seen ten or more times. V gene TRBV7-7 combines with J gene TRBJ2-2; maybe TRBD2 (6 bases). Trimming left V 6 bases short and J 2 bases short, with 13 bases between. This CDR3 has 15 residues. Germline CDR1 reads SSHAT; CDR2 reads FNYEAQ (reference sequence). In DNA form, the CDR3 reads TGTGCCAGCAGGTCCGGGGGAACCAACACCGGGGAGCTGTTTTTT. Translation gives CASRSGGTNTGELFF.

The sample holds many counts of this clonotype. The genes are TRBV6-6 and TRBJ2-2; 9 bases align to TRBD2. From germline, CDR1 is MNHNY and CDR2 SVGAGI (reference sequence). CDR3 length: 14 amino acids. After removal of 4 bases from V and 3 bases from J, the junction contained 0 bases not matched to a gene. The CDR3 nucleotides are TGTGCCAGCAGTTGGACTAGCGACACCGGGGAGCTGTTTTTT. It translates to CASSWTSDTGELFF.

This clonotype was detected ten times or more. V is TRBV2 and J is TRBJ1-1; TRBD1 is a possible D gene (6 bases). The length of the CDR3 is 13 residues. V lost 6 bases, J lost 5 bases, and 13 bases lay in between. The germline gives CDR1 SNHLY, CDR2 FYNNEI. The CDR3 is CASRAGERTEAFF. The CDR3 region has the DNA TGTGCCAGCAGGGCAGGGGAGAGAACTGAAGCTTTCTTT.

This clonotype was seen ten or more times. The genes are TRBV5-1 and TRBJ1-1; D not resolved. The CDR3 sequence is 15 residues long. The V end lost 4 bases, the J end lost 0 bases, and 13 bases lay between the germline ends. The germline V gene encodes CDR1 SGHRS and CDR2 YFSETQ. The CDR3 DNA follows: TGCGCCAGCAGCGCGGATGGCCGGATGAACACTGAAGCTTTCTTT. As protein: CASSADGRMNTEAFF.

Ten or more counts support this clonotype. This chain joins TRBV20-1 and TRBJ1-2; TRBD1 might be the D (5 bases). CDR1 is DFQATT and CDR2 is SNEGSKA in the germline V gene (reference sequence). CDR3 length: 13 amino acids. The V end lost 1 base, the J end lost 7 bases, and 13 bases lay between the germline ends. The CDR3 protein is CSARVRIRVGYTF. In nucleotides, the CDR3 is TGCAGTGCTAGAGTGAGAATCAGGGTTGGCTACACCTTC.

Many counts were recorded for this clonotype. The chain combines TRBV15 with TRBJ2-3, with no clear D. Trimming took 1 base from V and 4 from J, leaving 9 bases between them. The germline V gene encodes CDR1 LNHNV and CDR2 YYDKDF (reference sequence). The CDR3 consists of 14 residues. Here the CDR3 reads CATSRAFRADTQYF. The CDR3 DNA is TGTGCCACCAGCAGAGCTTTTCGTGCAGATACGCAGTATTTT.

This clonotype was detected many times. The V gene is TRBV7-2, the J gene TRBJ2-1, with TRBD2 matching over 9 bases. The CDR3 contains 16 residues. The germline V gene encodes CDR1 SGHTA and CDR2 FQGNSA. V lost 4 bases to trimming and J lost 0 bases; unmatched junction nucleotides: 4. The CDR3 bases are TGTGCCAGCAGCTCGCGGGGGGGGAGCTCCTACAATGAGCAGTTCTTC. Translated, it gives CASSSRGGSSYNEQFF.

Many counts were recorded for this clonotype. The gene calls are TRBV24-1 and TRBJ1-2, with 8 bases matching TRBD1. This CDR3 region has 13 residues. Germline V gives CDR1 KGHDR, CDR2 SFDVKD. V was clipped by 9 bases and J by 3 bases; unmatched bases: 5. The CDR3 here is CATGDRGDYGYTF. Here the CDR3 DNA reads TGTGCCACCGGAGACAGGGGCGACTATGGCTACACCTTC.

This clonotype was seen ten or more times. This chain joins TRBV12-3 or TRBV12-4 and TRBJ2-5, with D perhaps matching TRBD1 (5 bases). The CDR3 is 13 amino acids. Deletions cut 3 bases from V and 5 bases from J, with 10 bases between. The DNA for the CDR3 is TGTGCCAGCAGTTTCGCAGGGCTGGAGACCCAGTACTTC. Its protein is CASSFAGLETQYF.

The sample holds many counts of this clonotype. Given the absence of the conserved phenylalanine or tryptophan at the CDR3 end, a read error is likely. The chain uses TRBV20-1 and TRBJ1-2; 8 positions agree with TRBD1. V dropped 6 bases and J dropped 8; count of bases not matched to a gene: 11. This CDR3 is 13 amino acids long. Germline lookup yields CDR1 DFQATT and CDR2 SNEGSKA (reference sequence). The CDR3 sequence: CSAYPGGAEGYTI. CDR3 nucleotides: TGCAGTGCGTACCCAGGGGGCGCGGAGGGCTACACCATC.

This clonotype was counted at least ten times. The genes are TRBV11-2 and TRBJ2-7; the match to TRBD1 covers 8 bases. Germline V gene lookup returns CDR1 SGHAT and CDR2 FQNNGV. The CDR3 length is 15 residues. The V gene end was trimmed by 6 bases and the J gene end by 2 bases; junction bases not matched to a gene: 9. The CDR3 loop is CASRANGTGTYEQYF. CDR3 in DNA: TGTGCCAGCAGGGCTAACGGGACAGGTACCTACGAGCAGTACTTC.

This clonotype was found many times. This rearrangement joins TRBV7-2 to TRBJ2-3; TRBD1 or TRBD2 may be the D gene (5 bases each). V was trimmed by 5 bases and J by 11 bases, leaving 20 bases between them. From germline, CDR1 is SGHTA and CDR2 FQGNSA. The CDR3 runs to 14 residues. In DNA form, the CDR3 reads TGTGCCAGCAGCCCAGGATTCCTCGAGAGGGGGCAGTATTTT. As protein: CASSPGFLERGQYF.

This clonotype was seen many times. Here the CDR3 DNA reads TGCAGTGTCTCCCAGGGGGCGGGTCAGCCCCAGCATTTT. It is translated as CSVSQGAGQPQHF. This chain joins TRBV20-1 and TRBJ1-5; TRBD1 aligns across 8 bases. The germline gives CDR1 DFQATT, CDR2 SNEGSKA (reference sequence). Germline trimming cut 7 bases from V and 6 bases from J; bases unmatched to any gene: 8. The CDR3 runs 13 residues.

This clonotype was found many times. The rearrangement links TRBV20-1 to TRBJ2-7, with D perhaps assigned TRBD1 or TRBD2 (5 bases each). Germline CDR1 and CDR2: DFQATT and SNEGSKA (reference sequence). V lost 6 bases, J lost 2 bases, and 14 bases lay in between. This CDR3 is built from 13 residues. The DNA for the CDR3 is TGCAGTGCCCCGGGACGATCCGCCTACGAGCAGTACTTC. This gives the protein CSAPGRSAYEQYF.

This clonotype was seen repeatedly, ten times or more. The chain recombines TRBV5-8 with TRBJ1-1; D is ambiguous. V lost 3 bases to trimming and J lost 1 base, with 10 bases between them. The CDR3 totals 14 residues. CDR1 is SGHTS and CDR2 is YDEGEE in the germline V gene. The CDR3 nucleotides read TGTGCCAGCAGCTGGGGAGGAGGGAACACTGAAGCTTTCTTT. Translating it yields CASSWGGGNTEAFF.

This clonotype was seen many times. This chain connects TRBV5-1 to TRBJ2-2; D is uncertain. V shed 5 bases and J shed 3 bases, with 5 bases lying between them. Per the germline V gene, CDR1 is SGHRS and CDR2 is YFSETQ. The CDR3 has 12 residues. In DNA form, the CDR3 reads TGCGCCAGCAGGGAACACACCGGGGAGCTGTTTTTT. It codes for CASREHTGELFF. The variable domain in full, completed from reference TRBV5-1 and TRBJ2-2, reads KAGVTQTPRYLIKTRGQQVTLSCSPISGHRSVSWYQQTPGQGLQFLFEYFSETQRNKGNFPGRFSGRQFSNSRSEMNVSTLELGDSALYLCASREHTGELFFGEGSRLTVL.

This clonotype was observed at least ten times. Here the CDR3 reads CASSRGIYEQFF. The CDR3 nucleotides read TGTGCCAGCAGCCGGGGGATCTATGAGCAGTTCTTC. This chain connects TRBV7-2 to TRBJ2-1, with D maybe TRBD2 (6 bases). With 5 bases removed from V and 8 bases from J, the gap between germline ends came to 10 bases. The CDR3 runs 12 residues. Per germline, CDR1 SGHTA and CDR2 FQGNSA.

In its sample, this clonotype was seen many times. This chain uses TRBV20-1 with TRBJ1-5, with D tentatively TRBD1 (5 bases). The CDR3 has 14 amino acids. V lost 5 bases, J lost 0 bases, and 11 bases lay in between. CDR1 is DFQATT, CDR2 SNEGSKA, per germline (reference sequence). The CDR3 coding sequence is TGCAGTGCTTTGGGGGTCAATAGCAATCAGCCCCAGCATTTT. Encoded protein: CSALGVNSNQPQHF.

This clonotype showed up many times. The chain has TRBV4-3 and TRBJ1-2, with D unclear. This CDR3 region has 13 residues. V was shortened by 5 bases and J by 3 bases, with 10 bases between the two germline ends. Germline lookup yields CDR1 LGHNA and CDR2 YSLEER. The CDR3 here is CASSAGLHYGYTF. The CDR3 DNA reads as TGCGCCAGCAGCGCCGGGCTCCACTATGGCTACACCTTC.